What follows are 24 T cell receptor beta chains derived from one specimen sequenced in a study of CD8 T cells in Susac syndrome. An input of about 0.5 to 1 ug of RNA was subjected to reverse transcription using random hexamers. TCRdb reanalysed the immunoSEQ multiplex PCR reads using MiXCR and keeps one entry per CDR3 protein. Here the sample spans about 120,000 distinct CDR3 sequences, 80% to 95% being singletons. Input material: CD8+ T cells from PBMCs. The receptors derive from a human donor in good health.

This clonotype showed up just once. V and J are TRBV6-4 and TRBJ2-1, with a possible D match to TRBD1 (6 bases). The CDR3 totals 15 residues. Per germline, CDR1 MRHNA and CDR2 SNTAGT. The ends were cut back, 4 bases at V and 9 bases at J, with 19 bases in the middle. The CDR3 is CASSAGFTRGSEQFF. Written as DNA, the CDR3 is TGTGCCAGCAGTGCCGGCTTTACTAGGGGGAGTGAGCAGTTCTTC.

V usage is TRBV7-2 and J usage is TRBJ1-6; D possibly corresponds to TRBD1 (5 bases). V was clipped by 4 bases and J by 11 bases, with 15 bases between them. The CDR3 contains 14 residues. The germline gives CDR1 SGHTA, CDR2 FQGNSA. The CDR3 loop is CASSSPGAGAPLHF. The CDR3 region has the DNA TGTGCCAGCAGCTCCCCTGGGGCCGGGGCACCCCTCCACTTT.

This clonotype turned up a few times. The gene calls are TRBV20-1 and TRBJ2-7; a possible D gene is TRBD2 (5 bases). The CDR3 has 12 residues. Trimming took 5 bases from V and 2 from J, leaving 10 bases between them. Germline V CDR1 and CDR2: DFQATT, SNEGSKA (reference sequence). The CDR3 coding sequence is TGCAGTGCTCCCGCGGGCACCTACGAGCAGTACTTC. Translated: CSAPAGTYEQYF.

This chain connects TRBV7-2 to TRBJ2-7; D gene unclear. The ends were cut back, 1 base at V and 3 bases at J, with 10 bases in the middle. The length of the CDR3 is 14 residues. CDR1 is SGHTA, CDR2 FQGNSA, per germline. CDR3 loop: CASSLDGRDYEQYF. The CDR3 nucleotides read TGTGCCAGCAGCTTAGATGGCAGAGACTACGAGCAGTACTTC.

This clonotype was found once. This chain uses TRBV20-1 with TRBJ2-2; 9 bases fit TRBD1. Per the germline V gene, CDR1 is DFQATT and CDR2 is SNEGSKA (reference sequence). This CDR3 contains 14 residues. With V trimmed by 6 bases and J by 0 bases, 2 bases remained unmatched. CDR3 DNA sequence: TGCAGTGCGGGGACAGGGACGAACACCGGGGAGCTGTTTTTT. This sequence encodes CSAGTGTNTGELFF.

The sample holds a few counts of this clonotype. The chain recombines TRBV29-1 with TRBJ2-7, with 10 bases lining up with TRBD2. This CDR3 spans 14 amino acids. Germline CDR1 is SQVTM and CDR2 is ANQGSEA. V shed 4 bases, J shed 6 bases, and the junction held 9 bases outside the gene matches. CDR3 loop: CSVGGAGGPSEQYF. The CDR3 nucleotides are TGCAGCGTTGGAGGAGCGGGGGGGCCGTCCGAGCAGTACTTC.

V gene TRBV6-5 combines with J gene TRBJ2-1, with D perhaps TRBD1 (5 bases). The CDR3 is 19 residues long. Germline V gives CDR1 MNHEY, CDR2 SVGAGI. The V gene lost 4 bases and the J gene lost 1 base, with 23 bases spanning the gap. DNA of the CDR3: TGTGCCAGCAGTTTCCGTCGGGCAGGGCCCTCCACATCCTACAATGAGCAGTTCTTC. This gives the protein CASSFRRAGPSTSYNEQFF.

The chain combines TRBV4-3 with TRBJ2-2; 9 nucleotides line up with TRBD1. The CDR3 is 18 amino acids. Germline-derived CDR1 and CDR2 are LGHNA and YSLEER. V lost 5 bases to trimming and J lost 3 bases; unmatched junction nucleotides: 13. CDR3 nucleotides: TGCGCCAGCAGCTCCGGACGAAGGGGGACAGGGTACACCGGGGAGCTGTTTTTT. This encodes CASSSGRRGTGYTGELFF.

V is TRBV4-1 and J is TRBJ2-2; 12 bases map to TRBD2. J lost 8 bases, V lost 3 bases, and 7 bases had no gene match. There are 16 residues in the CDR3. The germline V gene encodes CDR1 MGHRA and CDR2 YSYEKL. The CDR3 coding sequence is TGCGCCAGCAGCCAGACTAGCGGGAGTCAAATGGGGGAGCTGTTTTTT. Its protein product is CASSQTSGSQMGELFF.

The chain joins TRBV5-1 to TRBJ2-5; D not resolved. Germline V gives CDR1 SGHRS, CDR2 YFSETQ. The CDR3 has 14 residues. V dropped 0 bases and J dropped 5 bases, with 11 bases sitting between them. CDR3 in DNA: TGCGCCAGCAGCTTGGGGGCCAGTTATGAGACCCAGTACTTC. Its protein product is CASSLGASYETQYF.

The chain employs TRBV7-2 and TRBJ2-1; D ambiguous. V was cut by 0 bases and J by 3 bases, with 9 bases left in between. This CDR3 is built from 15 residues. Germline V gives CDR1 SGHTA, CDR2 FQGNSA. In nucleotides, the CDR3 is TGTGCCAGCAGCTTAGCAAAAGGAGTCTACAATGAGCAGTTCTTC. It encodes CASSLAKGVYNEQFF.

This chain connects TRBV6-2 or TRBV6-3 to TRBJ2-7; a weak D match, TRBD2 (6 bases). V was trimmed by 0 bases and J by 7 bases, leaving 13 bases between them. Germline loops: CDR1 MNHEY, CDR2 SVGEGT. This CDR3 contains 14 residues. The CDR3 region has the DNA TGTGCCAGCAGTTACTCGAATCGGAGGGAGGAGCAGTACTTC. The encoded protein is CASSYSNRREEQYF.

The V gene is TRBV12-3 or TRBV12-4, the J gene TRBJ2-3; no definite D call. Trimming shortened V by 6 bases and J by 10 bases, and 14 bases separated the two germline ends. The CDR3 has 12 residues. The CDR3 coding sequence is TGTGCCAGCAGAGACCCGGGTCGGGCGCAGTATTTT. Translated, it gives CASRDPGRAQYF.

V is TRBV5-4 and J is TRBJ2-5; TRBD2 might be the D (6 bases). The CDR3 consists of 16 residues. CDR1 is SGHNT, CDR2 YYREEE, per germline (reference sequence). Trimming shortened V by 3 bases and J by 2 bases, and 17 bases separated the two germline ends. The chain's CDR3 is CASSSVAGLGQETQYF. The CDR3 nucleotides are TGTGCCAGCAGCTCTGTTGCGGGATTGGGACAAGAGACCCAGTACTTC.

This clonotype has only a few counts. V usage is TRBV4-2 and J usage is TRBJ2-6; no clear D gene. CDR1 LGHNA and CDR2 YNFKEQ come from the germline V gene. Trimming left V 5 bases short and J 4 bases short, with 3 bases between. The CDR3 length is 12 residues. The CDR3 nucleotides read TGTGCCAGCAGCGGGGGGGCCAACGTCCTGACTTTC. It specifies CASSGGANVLTF.

The chain has TRBV15 and TRBJ2-7; the D gene is possibly TRBD2 (6 bases). The CDR3 is made up of 14 amino acids. Trimming left V 5 bases short and J 5 bases short, with 16 bases between. Germline V gene lookup returns CDR1 LNHNV and CDR2 YYDKDF (reference sequence). The CDR3 region has the DNA TGTGCCACCAGCTTCGAGACTAGAGGCCACGAGCAGTACTTC. As protein: CATSFETRGHEQYF. Variable domain in full (rest from reference TRBV15 and TRBJ2-7): DAMVIQNPRYQVTQFGKPVTLSCSQTLNHNVMYWYQQKSSQAPKLLFHYYDKDFNNEADTPDNFQSRRPNTSFCFLDIRSPGLGDTAMYLCATSFETRGHEQYFGPGTRLTVT.

This clonotype showed up just once. The rearrangement joins TRBV18 to TRBJ2-2; no clear D gene. The germline V gene has CDR1 KGHSH and CDR2 LQKENI. This CDR3 region has 12 residues. V gave up 5 bases and J gave up 6 bases, with 7 bases separating them. The CDR3 DNA reads as TGTGCCAGCTCAACCATGGCCGGGGAGCTGTTTTTT. It encodes CASSTMAGELFF.

V and J are TRBV6-2 or TRBV6-3 and TRBJ1-5, with D tentatively TRBD1 (6 bases). Germline V lookup: CDR1 MNHEY, CDR2 SVGEGT. The CDR3 runs 14 residues. Trimming pared 4 bases from V and 4 bases from J, leaving 11 bases between. CDR3 coding DNA: TGTGCCAGCAGTTCCGTAACAGGGAATCAGCCCCAGCATTTT. It is translated as CASSSVTGNQPQHF.

The chain has TRBV29-1 and TRBJ2-7; D gene ambiguous. This CDR3 region has 13 residues. Germline CDR1 SQVTM, CDR2 ANQGSEA. With 1 base removed from V and 3 bases from J, the gap between germline ends came to 10 bases. Here the CDR3 reads CSVEGTEGYEQYF. Written as DNA, the CDR3 is TGCAGCGTTGAAGGGACCGAAGGCTACGAGCAGTACTTC.

A remark on this clonotype: Compared with germline, one end of the junction differs, possibly owing to a read error. The rearrangement links TRBV6-5 to TRBJ1-3; 7 positions agree with TRBD1. Germline loops: CDR1 MNHEY, CDR2 SVGAGI. This CDR3 is built from 15 residues. In DNA form, the CDR3 reads TGTGCCAGCAGTCGTACAGGGGACTCTGAAAACACCATATATTTT. Translating it yields CASSRTGDSENTIYF.

This chain uses TRBV20-1 with TRBJ1-5, with D uncertain. Trimming took off 5 bases at V and 0 bases at J, with 8 bases between the two ends. CDR3 length equals 13 residues. Germline CDR1 is DFQATT and CDR2 is SNEGSKA (reference sequence). CDR3 bases: TGCAGTGCTCCCGGGTTTAGCAATCAGCCCCAGCATTTT. It is translated as CSAPGFSNQPQHF.

The V call is TRBV15, the J call TRBJ2-5, with D perhaps TRBD1 or TRBD2 (6 bases each). Germline assignment: CDR1 LNHNV and CDR2 YYDKDF (reference sequence). This CDR3 has 14 residues. Trimming stripped 5 bases from V and 5 bases from J, with 15 bases between. CDR3 amino acids: CATSPPGAGETQYF. DNA of the CDR3: TGTGCCACCAGCCCCCCGGGGGCCGGTGAGACCCAGTACTTC.

The chain employs TRBV27 and TRBJ2-1, with a weak D call TRBD1 (5 bases). Per the germline V gene, CDR1 is MNHEY and CDR2 is SMNVEV (reference sequence). The CDR3 is made up of 16 amino acids. V was trimmed by 3 bases and J by 5 bases, leaving 17 bases between them. The CDR3 sequence is CASSFQGVTENNEQFF. In DNA, the CDR3 is TGTGCCAGCAGTTTTCAGGGTGTAACGGAAAACAATGAGCAGTTCTTC.

This sequence joins TRBV7-2 and TRBJ2-3; D uncertain. Germline V gene lookup returns CDR1 SGHTA and CDR2 FQGNSA. The CDR3 consists of 12 residues. Trimming cost V 3 bases and J 4 bases, with 5 bases left between them. The CDR3 coding sequence is TGTGCCAGCAGCTTTACAGCAGATACGCAGTATTTT. Protein: CASSFTADTQYF. Using reference TRBV7-2 and TRBJ2-3 for the parts outside the CDR3, the full variable domain is GAGVSQSPSNKVTEKGKDVELRCDPISGHTALYWYRQSLGQGLEFLIYFQGNSAPDKSGLPSDRFSAERTGGSVSTLTIQRTQQEDSAVYLCASSFTADTQYFGPGTRLTVL.